This entry features one T cell receptor beta chain sequence. This clone's antigen is unknown. Base quality data are lacking; no much larger clone is found one base away. The donors were around 39 Caucasian individuals from Russia, aged roughly 6 to 100 years, who were systemically healthy. Each donor gave ten milliliters of peripheral blood, drawn into EDTA-treated Vacutainer tubes. PBMCs were isolated by Ficoll-Paque density-gradient centrifugation, with at least 6.5 million obtained per sample. Trizol reagent was used to extract total RNA from the PBMCs, yielding at least 5.5 micrograms per sample. The percentages of naive CD45RAhigh/CD27high T cells were determined by flow cytometry on a PBMC aliquot from every donor. This sample is part of a study of blood T cells in healthy people across ages (dated by TCRdb to about 2015). Study-level background: In model experiments, template switching captured roughly one uniquely barcoded TCR beta cDNA molecule for every two T cells. Donors of different ages were randomly distributed across sequencing lanes to avoid experimental bias. Two additional independent replicas of 1 million unique cDNA reads from the same blood draw were analyzed for two donors (one aged 18 to 30 and one aged 80 or older). Donors were grouped into four age groups: young (average 16 years), middle-aged (around 39), aged (approximately 58) and long-lived (over 80). To track age-related changes in TCR beta repertoire diversity, the study relied on deep sequencing normalized with unique cDNA molecular identifiers. What the authors observed across the whole study: Conclusive comparison of naive and antigen-experienced compartments was prevented by the profiling of bulk unsorted PBMCs. Donor CMV infection status was unknown, potentially confounding age-related changes in expanded clonotypes. There was a strong correlation between observed TCR beta diversity and the percentage of naive T cells measured by flow cytometry. Observed TCR beta diversity per million T cells fell roughly linearly with age, and a significant reduction was already apparent by age around 36. Compared with the aged group, the long-lived group had more naive CD4+ T cells, fewer expanded clones and increased TCR diversity, suggesting age selection. Estimates of total diversity from one million sequenced T cells were regarded as lower bounds and underestimates.

Library preparation was by 5' RACE. These reads were obtained on an Illumina HiSeq 2500. A second 7 to 11 cycle PCR used a sample-barcoded 5' primer and a J-beta primer mix. A template-switch 5' adaptor carrying 12 random nucleotides introduced a unique molecular identifier onto each TCR beta cDNA molecule. Each sample yielded at least 3 million CDR3-containing paired-end reads. The Mint cDNA synthesis kit, primed by a TRBC-specific oligonucleotide, was used to synthesize first-strand cDNA from all RNA. Following uracil-DNA glycosylase treatment, all cDNA underwent a first 18-cycle PCR with the universal primers M1SS and BC2_uni_R. In the source study's methods: Each sample was normalized by randomly selecting 1 million high-quality reads, each carrying a distinct molecular identifier. Instead of being binned into consensus sequences, reads with shared molecular identifiers were discarded. CDR3 identification, clonotype clustering and error correction used MiTCR with a Q25 quality threshold and the strictest error-elimination algorithm. A nonparametric unseen species model with Euler transformation was used to estimate a lower bound on total TCR beta diversity. TCRdb reprocessing: public reads trimmed at Q25 with fastp, clones called with MiXCR, in-frame beta chains kept. Entries that share a CDR3 protein sequence are merged under the most common genes and DNA. The V and J calls were determined by TCRdb, not by the authors. A total of 910,000 or so distinct CDR3 sequences appear in this sample, 51% of them only once. In total, the top ten clones hold about a fifth of the sample.

CDR1 and CDR2, looked up from the germline V gene, are SGDLS and YYNGEE. There are 15 amino acids in the CDR3, from cysteine to phenylalanine inclusive. The DNA shown is the 45-base CDR3, in frame from base 1. Trimming leaves V shorter by 0 bases and J shorter by 4 bases, with the junction holding 6 bases beyond the gene matches. The sample taken for sequencing was blood. The chain employs TRBV9 and TRBJ2-5; 7 nucleotides in the junction match TRBD1. The clonotype was recovered from a woman in her sixties in good health. The CDR3 loop reads CASSVEGGQRETQYF. In nucleotides, the sequence is TGTGCCAGCAGCGTAGAAGGGGGACAGAGAGAGACCCAGTACTTC.